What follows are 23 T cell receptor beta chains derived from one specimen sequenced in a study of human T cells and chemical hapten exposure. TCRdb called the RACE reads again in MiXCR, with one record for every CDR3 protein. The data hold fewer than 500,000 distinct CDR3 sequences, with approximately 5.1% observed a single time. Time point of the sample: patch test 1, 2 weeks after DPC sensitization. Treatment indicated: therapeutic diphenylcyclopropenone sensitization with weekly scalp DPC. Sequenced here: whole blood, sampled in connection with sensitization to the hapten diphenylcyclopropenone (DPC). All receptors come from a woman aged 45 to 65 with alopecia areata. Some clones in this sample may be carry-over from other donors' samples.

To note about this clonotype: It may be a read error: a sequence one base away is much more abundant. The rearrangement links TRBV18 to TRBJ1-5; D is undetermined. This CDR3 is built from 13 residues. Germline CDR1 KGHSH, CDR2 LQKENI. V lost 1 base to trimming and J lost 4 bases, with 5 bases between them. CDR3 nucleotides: TGTGCCAGCTCACCACATGTTAATCAGCCCCAGCATTTT. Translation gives CASSPHVNQPQHF.

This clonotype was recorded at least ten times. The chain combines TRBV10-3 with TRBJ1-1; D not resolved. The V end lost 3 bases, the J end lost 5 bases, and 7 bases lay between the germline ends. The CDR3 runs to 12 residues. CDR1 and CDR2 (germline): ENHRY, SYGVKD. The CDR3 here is CAISDKGTEAFF. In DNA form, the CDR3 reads TGTGCCATCAGTGATAAGGGTACTGAAGCTTTCTTT.

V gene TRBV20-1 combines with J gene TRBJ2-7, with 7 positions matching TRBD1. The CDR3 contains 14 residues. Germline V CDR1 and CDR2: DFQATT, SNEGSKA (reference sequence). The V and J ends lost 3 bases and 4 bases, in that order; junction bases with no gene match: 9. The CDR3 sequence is CSAREVGTAYEQYF. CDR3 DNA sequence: TGCAGTGCTAGGGAGGTGGGGACAGCTTACGAGCAGTACTTC.

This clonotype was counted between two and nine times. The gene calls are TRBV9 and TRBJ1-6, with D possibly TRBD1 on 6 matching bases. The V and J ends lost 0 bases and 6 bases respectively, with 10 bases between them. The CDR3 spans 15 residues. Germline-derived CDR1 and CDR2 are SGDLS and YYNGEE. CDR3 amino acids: CASSVGDRSNSPLHF. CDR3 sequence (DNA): TGTGCCAGCAGCGTAGGAGACAGGAGTAATTCACCCCTCCACTTT. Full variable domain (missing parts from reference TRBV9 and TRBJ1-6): DSGVTQTPKHLITATGQRVTLRCSPRSGDLSVYWYQQSLDQGLQFLIQYYNGEERAKGNILERFSAQQFPDLHSELNLSSLELGDSALYFCASSVGDRSNSPLHFGNGTRLTVT.

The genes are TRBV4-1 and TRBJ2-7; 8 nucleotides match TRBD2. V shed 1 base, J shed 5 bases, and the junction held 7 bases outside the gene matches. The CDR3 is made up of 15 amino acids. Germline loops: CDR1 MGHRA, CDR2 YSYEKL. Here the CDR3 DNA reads TGCGCCAGCAGCCAAGTACCGGGACTAGTAAACGAGCAGTACTTC. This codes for CASSQVPGLVNEQYF.

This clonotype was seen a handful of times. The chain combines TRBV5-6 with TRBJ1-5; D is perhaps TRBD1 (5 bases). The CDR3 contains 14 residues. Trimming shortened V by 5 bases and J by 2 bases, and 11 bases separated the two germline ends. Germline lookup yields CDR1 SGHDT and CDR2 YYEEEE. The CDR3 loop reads CASRRATGNQPQHF. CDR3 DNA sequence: TGTGCCAGCAGACGGGCGACAGGCAATCAGCCCCAGCATTTT.

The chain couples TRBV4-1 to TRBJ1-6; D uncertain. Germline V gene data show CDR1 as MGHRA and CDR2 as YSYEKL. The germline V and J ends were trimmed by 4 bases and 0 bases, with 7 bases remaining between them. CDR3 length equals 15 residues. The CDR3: CASSPRSSYNSPLHF. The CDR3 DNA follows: TGCGCCAGCAGCCCTAGAAGCTCCTATAATTCACCCCTCCACTTT.

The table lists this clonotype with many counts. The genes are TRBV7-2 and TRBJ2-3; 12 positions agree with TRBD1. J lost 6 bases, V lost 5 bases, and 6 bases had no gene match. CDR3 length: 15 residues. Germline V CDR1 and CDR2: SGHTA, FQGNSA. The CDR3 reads CASSTGTGGSDTQYF. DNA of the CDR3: TGTGCCAGCAGCACCGGGACAGGGGGCTCGGATACGCAGTATTTT.

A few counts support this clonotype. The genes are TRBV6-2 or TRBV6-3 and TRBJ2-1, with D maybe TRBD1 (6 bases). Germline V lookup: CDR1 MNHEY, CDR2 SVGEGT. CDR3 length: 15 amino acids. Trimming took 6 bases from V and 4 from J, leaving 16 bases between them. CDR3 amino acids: CASSRPSGAYNEQFF. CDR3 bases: TGTGCCAGCAGCAGGCCCTCAGGGGCTTACAATGAGCAGTTCTTC.

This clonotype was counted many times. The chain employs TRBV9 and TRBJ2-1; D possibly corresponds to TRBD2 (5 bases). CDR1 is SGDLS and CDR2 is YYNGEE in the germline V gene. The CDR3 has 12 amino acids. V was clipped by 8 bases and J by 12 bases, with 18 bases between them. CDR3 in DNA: TGTGCCAGGCTCAGCATCATTCGGGGGCAGTTCTTC. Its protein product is CARLSIIRGQFF.

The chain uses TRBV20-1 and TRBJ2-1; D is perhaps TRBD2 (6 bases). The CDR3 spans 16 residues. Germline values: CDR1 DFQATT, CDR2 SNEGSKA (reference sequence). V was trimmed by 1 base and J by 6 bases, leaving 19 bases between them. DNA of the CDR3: TGCAGTGCTAGAGTATGGGACCAGGAGGGGATCAATGAGCAGTTCTTC. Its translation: CSARVWDQEGINEQFF.

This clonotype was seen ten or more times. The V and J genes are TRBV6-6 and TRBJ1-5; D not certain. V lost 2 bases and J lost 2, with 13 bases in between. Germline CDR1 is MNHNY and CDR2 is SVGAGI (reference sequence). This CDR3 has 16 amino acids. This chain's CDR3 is CASSYGLDGGNQPQHF. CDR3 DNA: TGTGCCAGCAGTTACGGTCTTGATGGAGGCAATCAGCCCCAGCATTTT.

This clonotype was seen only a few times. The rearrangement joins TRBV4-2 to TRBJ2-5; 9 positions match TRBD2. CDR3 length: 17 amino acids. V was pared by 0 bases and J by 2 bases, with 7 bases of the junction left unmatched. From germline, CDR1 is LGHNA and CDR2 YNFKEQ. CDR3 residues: CASSQEMAGGTQETQYF. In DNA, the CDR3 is TGTGCCAGCAGCCAAGAGATGGCGGGGGGGACGCAAGAGACCCAGTACTTC.

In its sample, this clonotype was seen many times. CDR3 amino acids: CSARTDRGRQETQYF. As DNA, the CDR3 is TGCAGTGCCAGGACCGACAGGGGGCGGCAAGAGACCCAGTACTTC. This rearrangement joins TRBV20-1 to TRBJ2-5; 10 nucleotides line up with TRBD1. J gave up 2 bases and V 6 bases, and 9 bases lay outside the gene matches. CDR3 size: 15 residues. Germline loops: CDR1 DFQATT, CDR2 SNEGSKA (reference sequence).

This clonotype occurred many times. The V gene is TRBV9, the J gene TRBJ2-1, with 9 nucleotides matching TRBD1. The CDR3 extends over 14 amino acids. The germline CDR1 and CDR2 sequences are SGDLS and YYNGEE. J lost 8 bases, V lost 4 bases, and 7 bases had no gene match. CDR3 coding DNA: TGTGCCAGCAGCTATGGACAGGGGATCGATGAGCAGTTCTTC. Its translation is CASSYGQGIDEQFF.

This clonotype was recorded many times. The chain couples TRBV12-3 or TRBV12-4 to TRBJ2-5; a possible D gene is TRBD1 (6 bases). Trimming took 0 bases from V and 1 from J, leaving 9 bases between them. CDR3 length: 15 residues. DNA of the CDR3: TGTGCCAGCAGTTTAGCGGTACAGGGCCAAGAGACCCAGTACTTC. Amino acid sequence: CASSLAVQGQETQYF.

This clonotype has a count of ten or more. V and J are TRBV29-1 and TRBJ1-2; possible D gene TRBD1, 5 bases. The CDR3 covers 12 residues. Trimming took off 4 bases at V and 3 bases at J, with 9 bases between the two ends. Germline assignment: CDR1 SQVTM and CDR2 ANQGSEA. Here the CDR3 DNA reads TGCAGCGTTGCAGACAGAGACTATGGCTACACCTTC. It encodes CSVADRDYGYTF.

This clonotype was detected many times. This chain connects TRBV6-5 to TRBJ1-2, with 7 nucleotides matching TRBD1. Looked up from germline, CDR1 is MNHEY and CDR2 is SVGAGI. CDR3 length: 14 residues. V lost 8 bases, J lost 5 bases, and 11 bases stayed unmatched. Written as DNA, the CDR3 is TGTGCCAGCCTGTCCGGGACAGCACTATATGGCTACACCTTC. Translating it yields CASLSGTALYGYTF.

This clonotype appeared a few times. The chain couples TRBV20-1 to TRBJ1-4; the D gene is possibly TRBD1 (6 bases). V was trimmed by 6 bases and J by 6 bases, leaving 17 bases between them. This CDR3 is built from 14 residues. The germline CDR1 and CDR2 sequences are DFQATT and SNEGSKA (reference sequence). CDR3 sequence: CSATDSFLDEKLFF. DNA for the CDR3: TGCAGTGCCACGGACAGTTTCCTGGATGAAAAACTGTTTTTT.

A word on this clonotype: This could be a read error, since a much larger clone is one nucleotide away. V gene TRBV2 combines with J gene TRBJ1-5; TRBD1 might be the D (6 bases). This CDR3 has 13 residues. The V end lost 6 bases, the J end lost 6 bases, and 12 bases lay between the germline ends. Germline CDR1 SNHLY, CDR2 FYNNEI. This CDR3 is CASSWGDIQPQHF. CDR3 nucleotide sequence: TGTGCCAGCAGCTGGGGGGACATTCAGCCCCAGCATTTT. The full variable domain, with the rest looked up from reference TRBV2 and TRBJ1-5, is EPEVTQTPSHQVTQMGQEVILRCVPISNHLYFYWYRQILGQKVEFLVSFYNNEISEKSEIFDDQFSVERPDGSNFTLKIRSTKLEDSAMYFCASSWGDIQPQHFGDGTRLSIL.

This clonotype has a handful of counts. The CDR3 here is CASTSSPSYNEQFF. The CDR3, as DNA: TGTGCCAGCACCTCTAGCCCGTCCTACAATGAGCAGTTCTTC. This sequence joins TRBV28 and TRBJ2-1; possibly TRBD2 for D (5 bases). Germline V gene data show CDR1 as MDHEN and CDR2 as SYDVKM. V was trimmed by 7 bases and J by 1 base, leaving 11 bases between them. This CDR3 has 14 residues.

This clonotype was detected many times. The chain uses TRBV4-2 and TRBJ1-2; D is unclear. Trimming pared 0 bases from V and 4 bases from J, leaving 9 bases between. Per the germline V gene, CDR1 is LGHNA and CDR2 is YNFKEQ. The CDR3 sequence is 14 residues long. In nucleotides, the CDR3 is TGTGCCAGCAGCCAAGATATGGGGTTCTATGGCTACACCTTC. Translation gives CASSQDMGFYGYTF.

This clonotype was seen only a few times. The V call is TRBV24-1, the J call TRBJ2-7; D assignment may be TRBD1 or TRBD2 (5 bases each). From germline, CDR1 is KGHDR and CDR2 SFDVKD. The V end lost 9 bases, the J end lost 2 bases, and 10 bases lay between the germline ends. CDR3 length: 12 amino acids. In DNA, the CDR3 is TGTGCCACCGCCGGGACGACCTACGAGCAGTACTTC. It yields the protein CATAGTTYEQYF.